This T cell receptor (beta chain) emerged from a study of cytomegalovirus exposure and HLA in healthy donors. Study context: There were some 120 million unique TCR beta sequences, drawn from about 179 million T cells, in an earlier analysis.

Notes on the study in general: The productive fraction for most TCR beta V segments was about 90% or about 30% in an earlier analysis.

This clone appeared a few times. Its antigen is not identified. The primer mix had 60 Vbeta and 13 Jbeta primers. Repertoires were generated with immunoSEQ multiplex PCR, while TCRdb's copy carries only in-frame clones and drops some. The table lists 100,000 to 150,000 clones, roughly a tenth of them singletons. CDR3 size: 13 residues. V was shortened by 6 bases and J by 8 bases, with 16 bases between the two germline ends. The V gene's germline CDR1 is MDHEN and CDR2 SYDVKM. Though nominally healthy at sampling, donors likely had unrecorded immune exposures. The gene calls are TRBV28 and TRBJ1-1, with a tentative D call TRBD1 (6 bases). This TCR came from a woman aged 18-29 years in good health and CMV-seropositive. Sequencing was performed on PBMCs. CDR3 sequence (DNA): TGTGCCAGCAGCCGCGGACCCGGGACAGAAGCTTTCTTT. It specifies CASSRGPGTEAFF.